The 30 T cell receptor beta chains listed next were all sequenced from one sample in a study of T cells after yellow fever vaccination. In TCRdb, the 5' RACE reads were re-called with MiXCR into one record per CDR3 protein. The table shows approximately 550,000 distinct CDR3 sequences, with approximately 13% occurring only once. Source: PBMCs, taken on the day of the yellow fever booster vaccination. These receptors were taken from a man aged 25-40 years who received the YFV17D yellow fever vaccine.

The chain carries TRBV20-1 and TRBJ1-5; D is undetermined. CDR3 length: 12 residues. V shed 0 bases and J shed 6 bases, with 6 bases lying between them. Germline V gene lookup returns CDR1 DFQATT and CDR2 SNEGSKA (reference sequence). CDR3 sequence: CSARDEGQPQHF. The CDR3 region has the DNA TGCAGTGCTAGAGATGAAGGTCAGCCCCAGCATTTT.

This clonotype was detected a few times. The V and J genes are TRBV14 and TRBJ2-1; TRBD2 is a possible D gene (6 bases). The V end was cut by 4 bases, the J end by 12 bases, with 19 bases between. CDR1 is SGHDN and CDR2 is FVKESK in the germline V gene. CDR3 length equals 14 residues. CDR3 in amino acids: CASSPGVASPLQFF. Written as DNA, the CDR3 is TGTGCCAGCAGCCCGGGGGTAGCGAGTCCTCTGCAGTTCTTC. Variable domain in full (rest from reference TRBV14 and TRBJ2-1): EAGVTQFPSHSVIEKGQTVTLRCDPISGHDNLYWYRRVMGKEIKFLLHFVKESKQDESGMPNNRFLAERTGGTYSTLKVQPAELEDSGVYFCASSPGVASPLQFFGPGTRLTVL.

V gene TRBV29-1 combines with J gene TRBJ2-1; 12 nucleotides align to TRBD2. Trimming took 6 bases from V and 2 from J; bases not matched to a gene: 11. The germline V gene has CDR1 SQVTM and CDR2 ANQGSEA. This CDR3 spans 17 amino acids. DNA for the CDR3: TGCAGCGTAGTGACTAGCGGGAGTCCCTTAACCTACAATGAGCAGTTCTTC. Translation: CSVVTSGSPLTYNEQFF.

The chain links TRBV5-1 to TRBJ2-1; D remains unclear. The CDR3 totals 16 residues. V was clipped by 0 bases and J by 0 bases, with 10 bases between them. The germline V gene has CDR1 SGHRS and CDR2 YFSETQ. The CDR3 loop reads CASSLATQSSYNEQFF. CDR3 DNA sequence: TGCGCCAGCAGCTTGGCGACCCAAAGCTCCTACAATGAGCAGTTCTTC.

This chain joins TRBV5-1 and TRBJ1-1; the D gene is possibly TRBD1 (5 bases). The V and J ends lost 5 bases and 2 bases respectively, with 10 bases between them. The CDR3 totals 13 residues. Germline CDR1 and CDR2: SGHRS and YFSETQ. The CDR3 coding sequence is TGCGCCAGCAGAGAACAGGATAACACTGAAGCTTTCTTT. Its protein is CASREQDNTEAFF. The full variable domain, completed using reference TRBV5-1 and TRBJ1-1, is KAGVTQTPRYLIKTRGQQVTLSCSPISGHRSVSWYQQTPGQGLQFLFEYFSETQRNKGNFPGRFSGRQFSNSRSEMNVSTLELGDSALYLCASREQDNTEAFFGQGTRLTVV.

CDR3: CSARDRQGDTEAFF. The DNA for the CDR3 is TGCAGTGCTAGAGATCGCCAGGGTGACACTGAAGCTTTCTTT. The chain links TRBV20-1 to TRBJ1-1; weak D call: TRBD1 (5 bases). Deletions cut 0 bases from V and 3 bases from J, with 11 bases between. This CDR3 comprises 14 residues. Germline CDR1 and CDR2: DFQATT and SNEGSKA (reference sequence).

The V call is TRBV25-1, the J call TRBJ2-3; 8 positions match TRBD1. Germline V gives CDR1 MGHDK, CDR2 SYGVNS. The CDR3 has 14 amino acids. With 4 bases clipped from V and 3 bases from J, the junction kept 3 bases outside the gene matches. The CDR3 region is CASSGRGQTDTQYF. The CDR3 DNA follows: TGTGCCAGCAGTGGCAGGGGGCAGACAGATACGCAGTATTTT.

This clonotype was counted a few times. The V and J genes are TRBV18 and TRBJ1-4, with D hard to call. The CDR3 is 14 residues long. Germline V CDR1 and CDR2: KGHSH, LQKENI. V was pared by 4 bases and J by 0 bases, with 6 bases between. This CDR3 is CASSQQPTNEKLFF. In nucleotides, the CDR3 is TGTGCCAGCTCACAACAGCCAACTAATGAAAAACTGTTTTTT.

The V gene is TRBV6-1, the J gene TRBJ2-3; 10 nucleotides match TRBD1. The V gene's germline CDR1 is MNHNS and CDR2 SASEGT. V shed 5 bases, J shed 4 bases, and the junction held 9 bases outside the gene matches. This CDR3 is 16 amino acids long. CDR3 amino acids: CASSPGRTGGPDTQYF. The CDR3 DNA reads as TGTGCCAGCAGTCCCGGACGGACAGGGGGACCAGATACGCAGTATTTT.

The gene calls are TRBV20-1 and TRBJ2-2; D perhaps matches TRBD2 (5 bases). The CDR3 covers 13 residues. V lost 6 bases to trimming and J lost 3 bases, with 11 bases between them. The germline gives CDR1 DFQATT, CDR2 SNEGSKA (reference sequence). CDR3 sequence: CSASGDDTGELFF. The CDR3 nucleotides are TGCAGTGCGAGCGGAGACGACACCGGGGAGCTGTTTTTT.

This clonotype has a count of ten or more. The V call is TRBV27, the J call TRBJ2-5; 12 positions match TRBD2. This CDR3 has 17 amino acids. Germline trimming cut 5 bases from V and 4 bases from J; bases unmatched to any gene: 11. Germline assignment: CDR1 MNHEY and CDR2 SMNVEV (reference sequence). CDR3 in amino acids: CASSPTPSGRGGETQYF. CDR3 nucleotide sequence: TGTGCCAGCAGTCCTACTCCTAGCGGGAGGGGTGGAGAGACCCAGTACTTC.

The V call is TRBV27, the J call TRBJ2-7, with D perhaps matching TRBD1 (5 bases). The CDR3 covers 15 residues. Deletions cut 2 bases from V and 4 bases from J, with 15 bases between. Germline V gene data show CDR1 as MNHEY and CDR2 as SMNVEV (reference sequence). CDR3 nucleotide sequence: TGTGCCAGCAGTTTAAGGGGCGGTCTATATTACGAGCAGTACTTC. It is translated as CASSLRGGLYYEQYF.

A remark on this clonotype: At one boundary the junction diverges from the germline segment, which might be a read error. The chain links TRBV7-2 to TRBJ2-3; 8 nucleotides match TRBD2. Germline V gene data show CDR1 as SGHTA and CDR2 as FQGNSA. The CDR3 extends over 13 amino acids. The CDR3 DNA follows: TGTGCCAGCAGCCCTCACGAGCTAGCGGGCTCCCTATTT. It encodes CASSPHELAGSLF.

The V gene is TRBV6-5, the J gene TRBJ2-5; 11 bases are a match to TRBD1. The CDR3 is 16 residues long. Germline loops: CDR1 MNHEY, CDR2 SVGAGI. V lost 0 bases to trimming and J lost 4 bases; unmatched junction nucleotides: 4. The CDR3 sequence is CASSYSGGQGGETQYF. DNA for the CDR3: TGTGCCAGCAGTTACTCTGGGGGACAGGGGGGAGAGACCCAGTACTTC.

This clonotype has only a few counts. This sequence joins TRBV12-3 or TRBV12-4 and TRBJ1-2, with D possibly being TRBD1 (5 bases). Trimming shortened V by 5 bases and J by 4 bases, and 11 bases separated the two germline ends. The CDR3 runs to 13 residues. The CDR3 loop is CASSPTRGYGYTF. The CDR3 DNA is TGTGCCAGCAGTCCCACGAGGGGCTATGGCTACACCTTC.

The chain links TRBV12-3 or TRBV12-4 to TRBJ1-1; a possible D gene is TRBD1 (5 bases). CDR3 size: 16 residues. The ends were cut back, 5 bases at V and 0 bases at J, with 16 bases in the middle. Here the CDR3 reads CASSGGEKGMNTEAFF. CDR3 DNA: TGTGCCAGCAGTGGGGGAGAAAAGGGTATGAACACTGAAGCTTTCTTT.

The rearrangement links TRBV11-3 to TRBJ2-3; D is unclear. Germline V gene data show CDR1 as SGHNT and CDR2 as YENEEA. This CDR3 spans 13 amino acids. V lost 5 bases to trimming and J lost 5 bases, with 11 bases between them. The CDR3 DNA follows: TGTGCCAGCAGCCTTTGGACCCGAGATACGCAGTATTTT. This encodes CASSLWTRDTQYF.

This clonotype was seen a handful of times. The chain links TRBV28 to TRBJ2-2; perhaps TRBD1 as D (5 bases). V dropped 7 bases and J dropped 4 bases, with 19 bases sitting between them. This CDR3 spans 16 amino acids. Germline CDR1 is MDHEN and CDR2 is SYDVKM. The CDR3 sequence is CASKVLDTVGTGELFF. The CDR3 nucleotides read TGTGCCAGCAAAGTTCTGGACACCGTCGGCACCGGGGAGCTGTTTTTT.

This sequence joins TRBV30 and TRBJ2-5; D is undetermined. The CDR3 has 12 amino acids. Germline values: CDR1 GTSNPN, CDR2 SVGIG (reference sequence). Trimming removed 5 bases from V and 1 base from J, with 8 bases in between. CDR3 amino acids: CAWEVGQETQYF. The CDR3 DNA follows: TGTGCCTGGGAGGTGGGCCAAGAGACCCAGTACTTC.

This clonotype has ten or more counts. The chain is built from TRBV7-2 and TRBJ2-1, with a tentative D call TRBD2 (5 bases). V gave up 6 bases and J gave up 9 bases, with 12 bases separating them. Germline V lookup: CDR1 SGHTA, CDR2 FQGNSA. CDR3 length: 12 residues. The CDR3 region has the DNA TGTGCCAGCAGTCCGGGAAGGGCTGAGCAGTTCTTC. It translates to CASSPGRAEQFF.

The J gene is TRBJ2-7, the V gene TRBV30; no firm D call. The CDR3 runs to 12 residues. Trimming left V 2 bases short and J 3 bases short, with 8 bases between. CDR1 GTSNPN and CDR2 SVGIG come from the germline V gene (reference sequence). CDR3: CAWSNSRYEQYF. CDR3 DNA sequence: TGTGCCTGGAGTAACAGCCGCTACGAGCAGTACTTC.

CDR3 loop: CASSGDSKDEQYF. CDR3 in DNA: TGTGCCAGCAGTGGGGATAGCAAGGACGAGCAGTACTTC. This chain links TRBV12-3 or TRBV12-4 with TRBJ2-7; unclear D gene. V was pared by 5 bases and J by 5 bases, with 13 bases between. CDR3 length: 13 residues.

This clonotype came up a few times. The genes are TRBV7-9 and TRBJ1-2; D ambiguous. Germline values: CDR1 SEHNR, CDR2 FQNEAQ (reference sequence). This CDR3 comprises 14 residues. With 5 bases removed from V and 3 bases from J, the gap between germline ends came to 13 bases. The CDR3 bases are TGTGCCAGCAGCCCACATCTAGGCGACTATGGCTACACCTTC. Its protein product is CASSPHLGDYGYTF.

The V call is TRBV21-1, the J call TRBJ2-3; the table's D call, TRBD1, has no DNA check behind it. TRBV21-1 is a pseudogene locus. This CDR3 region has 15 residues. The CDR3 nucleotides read TGTGCCAGCAGCAAAGAACGGGGGTTCTTAGATACGCAGTATTTT. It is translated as CASSKERGFLDTQYF.

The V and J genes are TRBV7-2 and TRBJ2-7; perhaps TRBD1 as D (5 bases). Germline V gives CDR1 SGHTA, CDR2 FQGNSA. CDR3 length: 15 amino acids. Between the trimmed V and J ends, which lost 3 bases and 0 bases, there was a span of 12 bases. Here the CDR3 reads CASSFKQVFSYEQYF. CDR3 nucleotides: TGTGCCAGCAGCTTCAAACAGGTTTTCTCCTACGAGCAGTACTTC.

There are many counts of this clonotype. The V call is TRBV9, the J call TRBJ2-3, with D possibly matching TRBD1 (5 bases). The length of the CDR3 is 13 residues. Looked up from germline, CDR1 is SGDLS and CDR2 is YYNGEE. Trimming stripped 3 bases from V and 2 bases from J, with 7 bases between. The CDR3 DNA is TGTGCCAGCAGCGGGACAAACACAGATACGCAGTATTTT. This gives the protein CASSGTNTDTQYF.

As DNA, the CDR3 is TGCAGTGCTACAACCCAGAACTCTGGAAACACCATATATTTT. Translated, it gives CSATTQNSGNTIYF. V and J are TRBV20-1 and TRBJ1-3; unclear D gene. V dropped 4 bases and J dropped 0 bases, with 10 bases sitting between them. The CDR3 loop spans 14 amino acids. CDR1 is DFQATT, CDR2 SNEGSKA, per germline (reference sequence).

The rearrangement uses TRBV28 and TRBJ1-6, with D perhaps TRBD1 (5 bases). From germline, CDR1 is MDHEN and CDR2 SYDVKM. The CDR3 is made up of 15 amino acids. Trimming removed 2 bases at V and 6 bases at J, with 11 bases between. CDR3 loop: CASSLSLGTNSPLHF. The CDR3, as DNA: TGTGCCAGCAGTTTAAGTTTAGGGACTAATTCACCCCTCCACTTT.

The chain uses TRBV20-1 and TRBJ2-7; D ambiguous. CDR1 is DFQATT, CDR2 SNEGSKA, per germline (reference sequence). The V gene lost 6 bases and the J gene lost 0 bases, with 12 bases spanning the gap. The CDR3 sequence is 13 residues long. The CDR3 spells CSAPHSGSYEQYF. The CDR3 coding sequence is TGCAGTGCCCCTCATTCCGGCTCCTACGAGCAGTACTTC.

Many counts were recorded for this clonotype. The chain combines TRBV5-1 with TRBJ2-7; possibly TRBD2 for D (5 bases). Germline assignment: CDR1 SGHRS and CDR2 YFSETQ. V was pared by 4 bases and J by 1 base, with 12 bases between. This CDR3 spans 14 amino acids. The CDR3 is CASSLLAVSYEQYF. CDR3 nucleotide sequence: TGCGCCAGCAGCCTCCTAGCCGTATCCTACGAGCAGTACTTC.